This paragraph covers one T cell receptor beta chain sequence. Its cognate antigen is unknown. This CDR3 is built from 14 residues. V was shortened by 6 bases and J by 10 bases, with 19 bases between the two germline ends. In each sample, at least 6.5 million PBMCs were isolated. These data are taken from a study of blood T cells in healthy people across ages. Study-level findings and limits: PBMCs left unsorted prevented a conclusive naive versus antigen-experienced comparison.

Using a J-beta primer mix together with a sample-barcoded 5' primer, a second PCR was run for 7 to 11 cycles. TCRdb recomputed calls from the 5' RACE reads with MiXCR, one row per CDR3 protein. The sample includes roughly 680,000 distinct CDR3 sequences, 49% of them seen just once. Source material: blood. The chain couples TRBV12-3 or TRBV12-4 to TRBJ2-1; weak D call: TRBD2 (5 bases). This sequence originates from a woman aged 55 to 70 in good health. CDR3 DNA sequence: TGTGCCAGCAGCCCCCGGACTCCTCTAGACGAGCAGTTCTTC. It encodes CASSPRTPLDEQFF.